This is a list of T cell receptor beta chains from one sample in a study of persistence of HIV-infected CD4 T cells. The antigens for these receptors are not known. Only in-frame clones appear in the TCRdb table, and some are missing; sequencing was by immunoSEQ multiplex PCR. The table has some 41,000 clones, 80% seen once; the top ten hold 1.6%. The sequencing used CD4+ T cells sorted from PBMCs after roughly 18-hour stimulation, collected from a patient who received antiretroviral therapy. The receptors derive from an adult man with HIV who was CMV-seropositive. The CDR3 runs from the conserved cysteine through the conserved F or W. A D gene is named only where the DNA matches it firmly. Size is stated for part of the rows, as once, few or many counts, or as a class when the clone is expanded.

cdr3_nt cdr3_aa d_call v_call clone_size j_call
TGTGCCAGCAGCGTAGGGGAGGGCTCTGGAAACACCATATATTTT CASSVGEGSGNTIYF NA TRBV9 NA TRBJ1-3
TGTGCCAGCAGCTTGAGCGGGGGATTGGGGAAAACCGGGGAGCTGTTTTTT CASSLSGGLGKTGELFF TRBD2 TRBV11-3 NA TRBJ2-2
TGTGCCAGCAGTCGGAGACAGGGGGCGGGTACTGAAGCTTTCTTT CASSRRQGAGTEAFF TRBD1 TRBV28 NA TRBJ1-1
TGTGCCACCAGTGCCCTTGGGACTAGCGGGGTTAGCACAGATACGCAGTATTTT CATSALGTSGVSTDTQYF TRBD2 TRBV24-1 NA TRBJ2-3
TGCGCCAGCAGCTTGAGTTTGGGGCAGGGACAGCGGTACTTC CASSLSLGQGQRYF TRBD1 TRBV5-1 NA TRBJ2-7
TGTGCCAGCAGCTCATTAGGAGGCCTTAGGGATGAGCAGTTCTTC CASSSLGGLRDEQFF NA TRBV5-6 once TRBJ2-1
TGTGCCAGCAGCCCCTCCGGGAACTTGAACACCGGGGAGCTGTTTTTT CASSPSGNLNTGELFF NA TRBV7-9 NA TRBJ2-2
TGCGCCAGCAGCCCCCCGGGTTGGGGATCCACTGAAGCTTTCTTT CASSPPGWGSTEAFF NA TRBV4-1 NA TRBJ1-1
TGTGCCAGCTCTGAACCGACTGCAGGGGCGGGCACCGGGGAGCTGTTTTTT CASSEPTAGAGTGELFF NA TRBV18 NA TRBJ2-2
TGTGCCAGCACCCCCGGCCCGAACACTGAAGCTTTCTTT CASTPGPNTEAFF NA TRBV12-3/TRBV12-4 NA TRBJ1-1
TGTGCCAGCAGTTTCAGTGAAGATAACACTGAAGCTTTCTTT CASSFSEDNTEAFF NA TRBV28 NA TRBJ1-1
TGTGCCAGCGTACAGGGGAACTATGGCTACACCTTC CASVQGNYGYTF TRBD1 TRBV6-5 few TRBJ1-2
TGTGCCAGCAGCTTACTACAGAGGAACACCGGGGAGCTGTTTTTT CASSLLQRNTGELFF NA TRBV5-6 few TRBJ2-2
TGTGCCAGTAGTAGGCGGAGCTCTGGCAGGTCCGGGGCCAACGTCCTGACTTTC CASSRRSSGRSGANVLTF NA TRBV19 few TRBJ2-6
TGCGCCAGCAGTGTGCGGGACAGGGACGCCGGGGAGCTGTTTTTT CASSVRDRDAGELFF TRBD1 TRBV10-1 NA TRBJ2-2
TGTGCCAGCACCTCAGACCTGAACACTGAAGCTTTCTTT CASTSDLNTEAFF NA TRBV2 NA TRBJ1-1
TGTGCCAGCAGTAGAGAGGATAATTCACCCCTCCACTTT CASSREDNSPLHF NA TRBV2 few TRBJ1-6
TGTGCCAGCAGCCTCCGGACTAGCGGGGGTCAAGGTACGCAGTATTTT CASSLRTSGGQGTQYF TRBD2 TRBV7-8 once TRBJ2-3
TGTGCCAGCAGTTCGACCCTCGCCGGGACAGGGGGCTACGAGCAGTACTTC CASSSTLAGTGGYEQYF TRBD1 TRBV27 NA TRBJ2-7
TGCAGCGTTGAATGGTATAGGGTTTCTGAAAAACTGTTTTTT CSVEWYRVSEKLFF NA TRBV29-1 NA TRBJ1-4
TGTGCCAGCAGCCGCCTTACAAACACCATATATTTT CASSRLTNTIYF NA TRBV7-3 NA TRBJ1-3
TGTGCCAGCAGCGAGGGACAGCGCAATCAGCCCCAGCATTTT CASSEGQRNQPQHF TRBD1 TRBV5-5 NA TRBJ1-5
TGTGCCAGCAGCTCGGTGAACTACAATGAGCAGTTCTTC CASSSVNYNEQFF NA TRBV11-3 NA TRBJ2-1
TGTGCCAGCAGTAGCCAAGGATGGACAGATACGCAGTATTTT CASSSQGWTDTQYF NA TRBV2 NA TRBJ2-3
TGCGCCAGCAGTGACCCCGACAGGGACGTCAGCAATCAGCCCCAGCATTTT CASSDPDRDVSNQPQHF TRBD1 TRBV10-1 NA TRBJ1-5
TGTGCTAGTGGTTTGAACGTCGGACTAGCGGGGACCCACGAGCAGTACTTC CASGLNVGLAGTHEQYF TRBD2 TRBV12-5 NA TRBJ2-7
TGTGCCAGCAGCCCCCGACAGGCCAAAGGGGCCGGGGAGCTGTTTTTT CASSPRQAKGAGELFF NA TRBV9 NA TRBJ2-2